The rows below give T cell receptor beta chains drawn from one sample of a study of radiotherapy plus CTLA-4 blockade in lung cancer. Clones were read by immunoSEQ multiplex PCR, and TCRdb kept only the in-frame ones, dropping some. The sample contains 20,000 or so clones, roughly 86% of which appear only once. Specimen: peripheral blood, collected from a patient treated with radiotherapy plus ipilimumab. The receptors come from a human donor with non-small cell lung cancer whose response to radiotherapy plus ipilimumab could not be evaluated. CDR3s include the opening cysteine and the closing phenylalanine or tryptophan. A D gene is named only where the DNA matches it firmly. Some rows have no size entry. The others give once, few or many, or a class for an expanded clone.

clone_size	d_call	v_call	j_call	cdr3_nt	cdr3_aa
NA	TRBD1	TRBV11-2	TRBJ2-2	TGTGCCAGCAGCTCCTACAGGGGGCGCGTCACCGGGGAGCTGTTTTTT	CASSSYRGRVTGELFF
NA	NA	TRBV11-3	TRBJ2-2	TGTGCCAGCAGCTTGAGGACTCCCGGGGAGCTGTTTTTT	CASSLRTPGELFF
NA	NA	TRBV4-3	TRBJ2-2	TGCGCCAGCAGCCAAGATGGCAGTGCTACCGGGGAGCTGTTTTTT	CASSQDGSATGELFF
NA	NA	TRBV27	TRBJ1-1	TGTGCCAGCAGTGCGGGTATTGGAGCTTTCTTT	CASSAGIGAFF
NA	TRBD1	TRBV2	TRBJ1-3	TGTGCCAGCACGAGTTGGGGCAGGGGGAGAGGAAACACCATATATTTT	CASTSWGRGRGNTIYF
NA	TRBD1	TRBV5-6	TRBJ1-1	TGTGCCAGCAGCTCCCTCGGGGACAGGGACACTGAAGCTTTCTTT	CASSSLGDRDTEAFF
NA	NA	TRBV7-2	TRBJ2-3	TGTGCCAGCAGCTTAGCGAGGACAGACTCAGATACGCAGTATTTT	CASSLARTDSDTQYF
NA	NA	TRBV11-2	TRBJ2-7	TGTGCCAGCAGCTCGAGCTCCTACGAGCAGTACTTC	CASSSSSYEQYF
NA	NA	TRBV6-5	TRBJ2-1	TGTGCCAGCAGTTACAACAGGGTCCCCTACAATGAGCAGTTCTTC	CASSYNRVPYNEQFF
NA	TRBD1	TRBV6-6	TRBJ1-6	TGTGCCTCCGGCCCCGGGACAGCCTATAATTCACCCCTCCACTTT	CASGPGTAYNSPLHF
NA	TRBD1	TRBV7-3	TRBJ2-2	TGTGCCAGCAGCTGGGGGGGACAGGGGAACACCGGGGAGCTGTTTTTT	CASSWGGQGNTGELFF
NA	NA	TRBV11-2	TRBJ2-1	TGTGCCAGCAGCCGGGGTAACTCCTACAATGAGCAGTTCTTC	CASSRGNSYNEQFF
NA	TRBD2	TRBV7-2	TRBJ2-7	TGTGCCAGCAGCCCCCGTCAACCGGGACTAGCGGGGGGCACCCAGTACTTC	CASSPRQPGLAGGTQYF
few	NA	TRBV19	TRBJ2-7	TGTGCCAGTAGTACAGGCTACGAGCAGTACTTC	CASSTGYEQYF
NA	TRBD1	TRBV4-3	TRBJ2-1	TGCGCCAGCAGCCCCGACAGGGTTCCCTACAATGAGCAGTTCTTC	CASSPDRVPYNEQFF
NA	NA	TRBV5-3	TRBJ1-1	TGTGCCAGAAGCTTGGTCGACAGCGAGCAGAATCGGATGAACACTGAAGCTTTCTTT	CARSLVDSEQNRMNTEAFF
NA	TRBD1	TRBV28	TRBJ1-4	TGTGCCAGCAGTCCCAAGGGACAGGGGTCTGAAAAACTGTTTTTT	CASSPKGQGSEKLFF
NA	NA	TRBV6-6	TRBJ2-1	TGTGCCAGCATTCCACCCGGAGGGACTCCCAATGAGCAGTTCTTC	CASIPPGGTPNEQFF
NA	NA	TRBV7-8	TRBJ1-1	TGTGCCAGCAGCTTAAGCACTTGGAACACTGAAGCTTTCTTT	CASSLSTWNTEAFF
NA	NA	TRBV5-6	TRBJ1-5	TGTGCCAGCAGCTTGACCGGGGGGACCAATCAGCCCCAGCATTTT	CASSLTGGTNQPQHF
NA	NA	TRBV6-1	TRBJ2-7	TGTGCCAGCAGGATCACCCTGGGGCCCTACGAGCAGTACTTC	CASRITLGPYEQYF
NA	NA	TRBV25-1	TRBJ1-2	TGTGCCAGCAGTGCCCAGGGCTCGGCGGTCTATGGCTACACCTTC	CASSAQGSAVYGYTF
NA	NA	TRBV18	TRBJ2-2	TGTGCCGGAGTTGAGACCGCGAACACCGGGGAGCTGTTTTTT	CAGVETANTGELFF
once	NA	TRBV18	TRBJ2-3	TGTGCCAGCTCGCAGGACAGTCGCACAGATACGCAGTATTTT	CASSQDSRTDTQYF
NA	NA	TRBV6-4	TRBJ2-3	TGTGCCAGCAGTGCGGTTGGAGCAGATACGCAGTATTTT	CASSAVGADTQYF
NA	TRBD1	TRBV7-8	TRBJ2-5	TGTGCCAGCAGCGCCAGACAGGGGGGTTCGTCCCAGTACTTC	CASSARQGGSSQYF
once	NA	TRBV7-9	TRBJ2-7	TGTGCCAGCAGCGGAGGACGTTCCTACGAGCAGTACTTC	CASSGGRSYEQYF
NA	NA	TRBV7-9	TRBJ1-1	TGTGCCAGCAGCCCAAGAGATCCGGTTGCTGAAGCTTTCTTT	CASSPRDPVAEAFF
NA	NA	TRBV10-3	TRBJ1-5	TGTGCCATCAGTGAGTCGGCGGGACAGCCCCAGCATTTT	CAISESAGQPQHF
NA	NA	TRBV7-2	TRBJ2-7	TGTGCCAGCAGCGTCAGCCACAGGGTTCGGGCCTACGAGCAGTACTTC	CASSVSHRVRAYEQYF
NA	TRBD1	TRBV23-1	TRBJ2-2	TGCGCCAGCAGTCAACACACAGGGGCACGATTTTCCGCGAACACCGGGGAGCTGTTTTTT	CASSQHTGARFSANTGELFF
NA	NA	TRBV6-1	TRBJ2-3	TGTGCCAGCAGTTCCGGGGGAAGCACAGATACGCAGTATTTT	CASSSGGSTDTQYF
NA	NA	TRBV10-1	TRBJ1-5	TGCGCCAGCAGTGGTGAGGCCGGAGGGCCCCAGCATTTT	CASSGEAGGPQHF
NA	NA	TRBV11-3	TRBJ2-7	TGTGCCAGCAGCTTAGACCAGGGAAATTACGAGCAGTACTTC	CASSLDQGNYEQYF
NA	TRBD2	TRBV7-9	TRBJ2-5	TGTGCCAGCAGCTTAGGGGGGGGGCAAGAGACCCAGTACTTC	CASSLGGGQETQYF
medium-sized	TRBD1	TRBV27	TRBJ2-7	TGTGCCAGCAGTTTTCGACAGGGCTACCTCGGTGAGCAGTACTTC	CASSFRQGYLGEQYF
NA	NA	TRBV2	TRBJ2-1	TGTGCCAGCAGTGGGGGGGAATCCTACAATGAGCAGTTCTTC	CASSGGESYNEQFF
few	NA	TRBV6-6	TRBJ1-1	TGTGCCAGCAGTTTAACTGAAGGAGGGAACACTGAAGCTTTCTTT	CASSLTEGGNTEAFF
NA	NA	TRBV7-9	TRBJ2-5	TGTGCCAGCAGCCTGCGAGAGGGTAGGGCACAAGAGACCCAGTACTTC	CASSLREGRAQETQYF
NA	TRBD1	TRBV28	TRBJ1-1	TGTGCCAGCAGGGGACAGACGAACACTGAAGCTTTCTTT	CASRGQTNTEAFF
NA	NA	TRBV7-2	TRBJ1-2	TGTGCCAGCAGCTTAGCTCCCCATTATGGCTACACCTTC	CASSLAPHYGYTF
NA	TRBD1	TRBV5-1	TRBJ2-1	TGCGCCAGCAGCTTACAGGGGTCGGGGTACAATGAGCAGTTCTTC	CASSLQGSGYNEQFF
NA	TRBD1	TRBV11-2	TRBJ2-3	TGTGCCAGCAGCTTAGGGAGAGACAGGGGCACAGATACGCAGTATTTT	CASSLGRDRGTDTQYF
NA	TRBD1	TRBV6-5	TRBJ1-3	TGTGCCAGCAGTCGGAGACAGGGGTCTGGAAACACCATATATTTT	CASSRRQGSGNTIYF
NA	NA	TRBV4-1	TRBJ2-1	TGCGCCAGCAGCCGTAGGGGGAGCCTCGACAATGAGCAGTTCTTC	CASSRRGSLDNEQFF